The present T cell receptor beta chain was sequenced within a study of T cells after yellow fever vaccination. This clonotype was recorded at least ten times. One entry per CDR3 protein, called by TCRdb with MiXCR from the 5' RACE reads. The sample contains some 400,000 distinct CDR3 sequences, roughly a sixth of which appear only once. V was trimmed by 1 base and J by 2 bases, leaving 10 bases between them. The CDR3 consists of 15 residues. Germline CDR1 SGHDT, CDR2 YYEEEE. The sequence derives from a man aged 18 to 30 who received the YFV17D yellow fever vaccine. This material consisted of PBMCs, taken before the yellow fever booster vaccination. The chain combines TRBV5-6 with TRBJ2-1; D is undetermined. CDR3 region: CASSLRPGAYNEQFF. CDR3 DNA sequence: TGTGCCAGCAGCTTGCGTCCAGGAGCCTACAATGAGCAGTTCTTC.